This T cell receptor (beta chain) was observed in a study of T-cell memory formation after mild COVID-19. Study as a whole: Largely donor-specific TCR clusters were found.

TCRdb reprocessed the 5' RACE reads with MiXCR, giving one entry per CDR3 protein. The data show roughly 150,000 distinct CDR3 sequences, with more than 12% seen just once and roughly 14% held by the top ten. This CDR3 contains 15 residues. Looked up from germline, CDR1 is SGHTA and CDR2 is FQGNSA. Trimming stripped 4 bases from V and 3 bases from J, with 16 bases between. Of note for this clonotype: The antigen is unknown.

Study results and caveats: A subset of responding clones appeared in pre-infection memory, suggesting cross-reactive memory joined.

The specimen sequenced was PBMCs or a T cell subset sorted from them (not recorded which). V gene TRBV7-2 combines with J gene TRBJ2-7; D unclear. This TCR was recovered from an adult woman who had mild COVID-19 (a few samples of this study predate the infection). Cell type and time point are not known. The CDR3: CASSYGPLGDYEQYF. The CDR3, as DNA: TGTGCCAGCAGCTATGGGCCCCTTGGTGACTACGAGCAGTACTTC.